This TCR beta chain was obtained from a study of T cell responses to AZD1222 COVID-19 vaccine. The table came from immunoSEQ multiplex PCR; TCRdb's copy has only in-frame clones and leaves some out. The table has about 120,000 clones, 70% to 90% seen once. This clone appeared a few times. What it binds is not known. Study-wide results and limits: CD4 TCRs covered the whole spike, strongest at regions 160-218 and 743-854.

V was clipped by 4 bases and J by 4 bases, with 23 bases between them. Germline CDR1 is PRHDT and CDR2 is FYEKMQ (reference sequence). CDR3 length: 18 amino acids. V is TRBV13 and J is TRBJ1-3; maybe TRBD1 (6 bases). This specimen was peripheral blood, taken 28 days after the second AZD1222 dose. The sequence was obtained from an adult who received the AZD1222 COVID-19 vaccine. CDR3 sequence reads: CASSSGTPRPKEGNTIYF. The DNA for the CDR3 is TGTGCCAGCAGCTCCGGGACACCGAGACCAAAGGAGGGAAACACCATATATTTT.